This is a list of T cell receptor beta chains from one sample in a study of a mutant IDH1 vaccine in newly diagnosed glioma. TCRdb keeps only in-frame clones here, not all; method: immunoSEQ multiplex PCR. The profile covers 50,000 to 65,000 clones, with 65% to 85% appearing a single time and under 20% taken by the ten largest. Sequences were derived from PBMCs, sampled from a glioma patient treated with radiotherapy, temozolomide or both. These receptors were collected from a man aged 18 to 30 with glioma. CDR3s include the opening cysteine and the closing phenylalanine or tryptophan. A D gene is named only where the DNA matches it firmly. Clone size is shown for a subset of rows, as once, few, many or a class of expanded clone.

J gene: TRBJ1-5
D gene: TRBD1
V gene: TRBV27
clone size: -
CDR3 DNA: TGTGCCAGCAGTTCGGGACAGGGTGTACGTCAGCCCCAGCATTTT
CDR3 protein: CASSSGQGVRQPQHF

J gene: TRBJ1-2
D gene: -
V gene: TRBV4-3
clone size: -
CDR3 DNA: TGCGCCAGCAGCCAAGATCGCGTCCCTCGCTACACCTTC
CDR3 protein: CASSQDRVPRYTF

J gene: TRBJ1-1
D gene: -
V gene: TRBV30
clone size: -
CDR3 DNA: TGTGCCTGGAGCCCACAGGGAACGGTGGGCACTGAAGCTTTCTTT
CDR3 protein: CAWSPQGTVGTEAFF

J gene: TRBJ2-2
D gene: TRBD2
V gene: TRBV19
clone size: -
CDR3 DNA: TGTGCCAGTATCGCTAGCGGGAGATACACCGGGGAGCTGTTTTTT
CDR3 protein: CASIASGRYTGELFF

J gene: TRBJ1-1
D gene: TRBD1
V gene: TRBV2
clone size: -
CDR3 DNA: TGTGCCAGCAGGGGACAGGGTGGGTTTGCCGAAGCTTTCTTT
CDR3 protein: CASRGQGGFAEAFF

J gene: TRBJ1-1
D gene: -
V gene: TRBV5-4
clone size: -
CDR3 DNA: TGTGCCAGCAGCCCGACCCGGACGAACACTGAAGCTTTCTTT
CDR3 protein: CASSPTRTNTEAFF

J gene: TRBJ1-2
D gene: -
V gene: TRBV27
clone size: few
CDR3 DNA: TGTGCCAGCAGTCCTATCCCCTTCAACTATGGCTACACCTTC
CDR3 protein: CASSPIPFNYGYTF

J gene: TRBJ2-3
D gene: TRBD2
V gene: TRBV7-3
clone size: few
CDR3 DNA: TGTGCCAGCAGCTTAAGGCGGGGGGGCCAGGGCACAGATACGCAGTATTTT
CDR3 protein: CASSLRRGGQGTDTQYF

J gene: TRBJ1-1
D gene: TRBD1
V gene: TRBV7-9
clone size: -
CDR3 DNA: TGTGCCAGCAGCTTACCGGACAGGATGAACACTGAAGCTTTCTTT
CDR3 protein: CASSLPDRMNTEAFF

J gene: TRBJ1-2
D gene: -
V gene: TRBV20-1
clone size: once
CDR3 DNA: TGCAGTGCTAGAGGTTGGGGGGACTACACCTTC
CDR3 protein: CSARGWGDYTF

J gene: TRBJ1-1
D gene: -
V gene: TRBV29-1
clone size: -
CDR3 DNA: TGCAGCGTGGTGGGGGGAGCCATGAACACTGAAGCTTTCTTT
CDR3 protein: CSVVGGAMNTEAFF

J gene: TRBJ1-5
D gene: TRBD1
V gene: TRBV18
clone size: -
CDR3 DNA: TGTGCCAGCTCAGCAGGGACAGGGCATCAGCCCCAGCATTTT
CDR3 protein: CASSAGTGHQPQHF

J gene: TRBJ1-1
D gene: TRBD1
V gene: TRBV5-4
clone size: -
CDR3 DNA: TGTGCCAGCAGCCAAGGACAGGGTGGGCCTGAAGCTTTCTTT
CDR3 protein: CASSQGQGGPEAFF

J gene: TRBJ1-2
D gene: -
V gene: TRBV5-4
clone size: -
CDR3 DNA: TGTGCCAGCAGCCCGGACACTAACTATGGCTACACCTTC
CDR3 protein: CASSPDTNYGYTF

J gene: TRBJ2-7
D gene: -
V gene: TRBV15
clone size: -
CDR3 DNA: TGTGCCACCAGCAGAGATGGGGGGACAGCAAAGGAGCAGTACTTC
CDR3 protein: CATSRDGGTAKEQYF

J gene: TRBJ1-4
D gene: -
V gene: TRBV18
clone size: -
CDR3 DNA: TGTGCCAGCTCACCTCGGGGGGCTAATGAAAAACTGTTTTTT
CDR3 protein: CASSPRGANEKLFF

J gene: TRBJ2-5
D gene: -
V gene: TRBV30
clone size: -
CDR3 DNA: TGTGCCTGGAGCCAGACCGGCCGAGAGACCCAGTACTTC
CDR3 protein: CAWSQTGRETQYF

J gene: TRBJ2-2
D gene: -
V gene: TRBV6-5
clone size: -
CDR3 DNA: TGTGCCAGCACCTCACCCAACACCGGGGAGCTGTTTTTT
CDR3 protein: CASTSPNTGELFF

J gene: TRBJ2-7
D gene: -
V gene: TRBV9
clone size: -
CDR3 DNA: TGTGCCAGCAGCAGAGGGGGTGACGGGAGAGGTTACGAGCAGTACTTC
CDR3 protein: CASSRGGDGRGYEQYF

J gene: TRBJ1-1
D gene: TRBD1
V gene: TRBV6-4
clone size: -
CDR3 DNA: TGTGCCAGCAGTGACTCCGGAAGGACAGGGGAATACACTGAAGCTTTCTTT
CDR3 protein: CASSDSGRTGEYTEAFF

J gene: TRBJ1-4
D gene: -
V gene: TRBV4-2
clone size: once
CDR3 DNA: TGTGCCAGCAGCCAAGTAGGATACCTATATGAAAAACTGTTTTTT
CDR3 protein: CASSQVGYLYEKLFF

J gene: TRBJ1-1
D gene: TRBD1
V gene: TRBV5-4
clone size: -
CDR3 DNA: TGTGCCAGCAGCCCGACCGGGACAGAGAACACTGAAGCTTTCTTT
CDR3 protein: CASSPTGTENTEAFF

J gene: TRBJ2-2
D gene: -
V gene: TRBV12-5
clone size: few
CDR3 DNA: TGTGCTAGTGGTTTGGACAGGGTTGGTGCCGGGGAGCTGTTTTTT
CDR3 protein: CASGLDRVGAGELFF